Included here is one T cell receptor (beta chain) sequence, with context. This entry comes from a study of blood T cell repertoires in COVID-19. At the level of the study: The study drew acute and convalescent COVID-19 samples from the United States, Italy and Spain. PBMCs, B-cell-depleted T cells, or T cells provided the cDNA or gDNA that made up the material.

As originally analysed: How many nucleated cells were present was estimated from reference gene primer amplification. Produced via immunoSEQ multiplex PCR; TCRdb's table is partial and in-frame only. V and J calls and clone size are copied from that table; D and trimming were computed from the DNA. The sample has 110,000 or so clones, roughly 81% seen once. The CDR3 spans 15 residues. V shed 6 bases and J shed 5 bases, with 21 bases lying between them. Germline values: CDR1 SQVTM, CDR2 ANQGSEA. Sequenced sample: peripheral blood. The TCR sequence derives from a middle-aged man with acute or convalescent COVID-19. The chain has TRBV29-1 and TRBJ2-3; D is unresolved. The CDR3 is CSVRSSSSVVDTQYF. CDR3 DNA: TGCAGCGTACGAAGTAGTAGCAGCGTTGTAGATACGCAGTATTTT.